This T cell receptor (beta chain) came from a study of blood T cell repertoires in COVID-19 (TCRdb year 2020). For the wider study: Samples from collaborators originated in the United States, Italy and Spain and spanned both the acute and convalescent phases of COVID-19. The prospective study material was composed of cDNA or gDNA derived from T cells, B-cell-depleted T cells, or PBMCs. Deeply sampled blood TCRbeta repertoires from subjects exposed to, actively infected with, or recovered from COVID-19 were included in the dataset. The repertoires were made available in a free public database intended to serve as a resource for research on the immune response to SARS-CoV-2. Samples were obtained from the ongoing ImmuneRACE study (first 160 participants) and from over 1,000 subjects provided by 6 global collaborators. The sample metadata nearly always contained a de-identified subject ID, COVID-19 status, age in years and sex. HLA class I and class II types, where available, came from metadata supplied by the sample provider rather than from assay-based typing.

Here is what the overall study found, with its caveats: The quantity of clinical and demographic metadata differed by source and by participant and was supplied without curation.

A second Seattle source provided samples from volunteer blood donors who had recovered from COVID-19. Each collaborating institution followed its own protocols to collect whole blood in K2EDTA tubes. For TCRbeta analysis, collaborators shipped samples as frozen whole blood, isolated PBMCs, or DNA extracted from either of those sample types. The immunoSEQ Assay, a bias-controlled multiplex PCR, was used to amplify TCRbeta CDR3 regions from genomic DNA. The published analysis was carried out like this. The number of nucleated cells in each sample was estimated by amplification of reference gene primers within the assay. To quantify the absolute abundance of each unique TCRbeta CDR3 rearrangement, sequence reads were collapsed and filtered. For each sample, productive Simpson clonality was calculated by taking the square root of Simpson's diversity index across productive rearrangements. TCRdb mirrors the immuneACCESS table, restricted to in-frame sequences. Some clones are absent from its copies; in checked studies, under half trace to an unresolved V gene, and the reason for the others is unknown. The DNA was the basis for D and trimming; V, J and clone size are from that table. The sample profile shows over 120,000 clones; 87% of them were found once. Approximately 40% of the sample belongs to the ten largest clones.

Looking up the germline V gene (reference sequence) yields CDR1 LNHDA and CDR2 SQIVND. Inclusive of the bounding cysteine and phenylalanine, the CDR3 is 12 residues long. Only the CDR3 DNA stays, 36 bases, in frame from base 1. V is cut by 6 bases and J by 7 bases, and the space between the germline ends is 12 bases. On this clone: Its antigen is not yet known. No much larger clone is present one base from it, and per-base qualities are unavailable.

This sequence was found in a man in his forties or fifties who had recovered from COVID-19. Recombination joined TRBV19 with TRBJ1-2, with the D gene too uncertain to name. What was sequenced was peripheral blood. The nucleotide sequence is TGTGCCAGTAGCCCGATAGGCGGTGGCTACACCTTC. Translated, this gives CASSPIGGGYTF.